The 20 T cell receptor beta chains below come from one sample, sequenced in a study of CD8+ T cells in alopecia areata (dated by TCRdb to 2016 to 2019). Interpreted using the paper, the treatment or condition label stands for: oral pan-JAK inhibitor, 5-10 mg twice daily. Libraries were constructed by the immunoSEQ multiplex PCR assay. To provide template for TCR sequencing, every sample had RNA extracted and reverse transcribed into cDNA. The clones in this table, taken by TCRdb from immuneACCESS, are in-frame only. Not every clone is retained; where verified, under half of the shortfall comes from an unresolved V gene, and the cause of the rest is unknown. The sample profile shows about 87,000 clones; around three quarters of them were found once. 15% to 20% of the sample rests with the top ten. This sample comprised CD8+ T cells sorted from blood, obtained between weeks 43 and 45, from a patient treated with tofacitinib. Receptor source: a human donor with alopecia areata.

The chain recombines TRBV10-3 with TRBJ1-1; D is unclear. The CDR3 totals 13 residues. Germline values: CDR1 ENHRY, CDR2 SYGVKD. The germline V and J ends were trimmed by 6 bases and 0 bases, with 8 bases remaining between them. For the CDR3, the DNA is TGTGCCATCAGGGCAGCCATGAACACTGAAGCTTTCTTT. Amino acid sequence: CAIRAAMNTEAFF.

The chain carries TRBV29-1 and TRBJ1-1; D ambiguous. The CDR3 spans 11 residues. Germline V gene lookup returns CDR1 SQVTM and CDR2 ANQGSEA. Trimming removed 7 bases at V and 7 bases at J, with 13 bases between. The DNA of the CDR3 is TGCAGCGCCCCGTGGGGTGGTGAAGCTTTCTTT. Protein: CSAPWGGEAFF.

The chain carries TRBV30 and TRBJ1-2; possible D gene TRBD1, 5 bases. The CDR3 has 14 residues. Per germline, CDR1 GTSNPN and CDR2 SVGIG (reference sequence). The V end lost 5 bases, the J end lost 4 bases, and 17 bases lay between the germline ends. CDR3 sequence reads: CAWFSTRDSYGYTF. The DNA of the CDR3 is TGTGCCTGGTTCTCAACCAGAGACAGCTATGGCTACACCTTC.

This clone has just one count. This sequence joins TRBV9 and TRBJ2-1, with TRBD2 identical over 8 bases. The length of the CDR3 is 18 residues. The V and J ends lost 4 bases and 6 bases, in that order; junction bases with no gene match: 18. The germline V gene has CDR1 SGDLS and CDR2 YYNGEE. For the CDR3, the DNA is TGTGCCAGCAGCCATAACCCCCTTTCGGGGGGGGGCCTCAATGAGCAGTTCTTC. This translates into CASSHNPLSGGGLNEQFF.

As concerns this clone: This likely reflects a read error, since a far larger clone is one base away. Other DNA sequences in the same sample also yield this CDR3. The CDR3 region has the DNA TGTGCCAGCAGCTTAGATTTGAACACTGAAGCTTTCTTT. Its translation: CASSLDLNTEAFF. V is TRBV11-2 and J is TRBJ1-1; D is undetermined. Germline V lookup: CDR1 SGHAT, CDR2 FQNNGV. The CDR3 length is 13 residues. V was pared by 0 bases and J by 0 bases, with 2 bases between.

The rearrangement links TRBV29-1 to TRBJ2-3; 10 nucleotides agree with TRBD1. This CDR3 region has 16 residues. The V gene's germline CDR1 is SQVTM and CDR2 ANQGSEA. J was trimmed by 3 bases and V by 0 bases; bases with no gene match: 6. The DNA of the CDR3 is TGCAGCGTTGAAGAAGGGACAGGGGTTCAAACAGATACGCAGTATTTT. Its protein product is CSVEEGTGVQTDTQYF.

The J gene is TRBJ1-1, the V gene TRBV18; 11 bases are shared with TRBD1. The CDR3 has 14 residues. From germline, CDR1 is KGHSH and CDR2 LQKENI. V lost 5 bases and J lost 4; bases outside the gene matches: 3. The CDR3 protein is CASSSGQGATEAFF. CDR3 in DNA: TGTGCCAGCTCATCCGGACAGGGGGCCACTGAAGCTTTCTTT.

This clone was recorded only once. This chain joins TRBV2 and TRBJ1-1; TRBD1 agrees at 7 bases. V shed 8 bases, J shed 0 bases, and the junction held 6 bases outside the gene matches. The CDR3 has 14 residues. Germline lookup yields CDR1 SNHLY and CDR2 FYNNEI. CDR3 loop: CASGTTGLNTEAFF. Written as DNA, the CDR3 is TGTGCCAGCGGAACGACAGGGCTGAACACTGAAGCTTTCTTT.

This rearrangement joins TRBV15 to TRBJ1-2, with D possibly being TRBD1 (5 bases). The germline gives CDR1 LNHNV, CDR2 YYDKDF (reference sequence). This CDR3 is 14 amino acids long. V lost 1 base to trimming and J lost 9 bases, with 15 bases between them. DNA for the CDR3: TGTGCCACCAGCAGAGCAGGGCGCCGGGATAGCTACACCTTC. Protein product: CATSRAGRRDSYTF.

This chain joins TRBV4-3 and TRBJ1-4; no clear D. Germline CDR1 LGHNA, CDR2 YSLEER. The CDR3 loop spans 13 amino acids. The germline V and J ends were trimmed by 4 bases and 8 bases, with 11 bases remaining between them. In DNA form, the CDR3 reads TGCGCCAGCAGCCGAACCAGTGAGGAAAAACTGTTTTTT. Protein sequence: CASSRTSEEKLFF.

The V gene is TRBV5-4, the J gene TRBJ2-3; 10 nucleotides line up with TRBD2. Germline CDR1 SGHNT, CDR2 YYREEE (reference sequence). Trimming removed 3 bases from V and 2 bases from J; junction bases left unmatched: 6. This CDR3 has 16 amino acids. CDR3 residues: CASSWLSGGDTDTQYF. In DNA form, the CDR3 reads TGTGCCAGCAGCTGGTTGAGCGGGGGGGACACAGATACGCAGTATTTT.

V gene TRBV7-2 combines with J gene TRBJ1-2, with no clear D. The length of the CDR3 is 19 residues. Germline CDR1 and CDR2: SGHTA and FQGNSA. Trimming shortened V by 2 bases and J by 2 bases, and 24 bases separated the two germline ends. CDR3 protein: CASSLSPPHSTSINYGYTF. In DNA form, the CDR3 reads TGTGCCAGCAGCTTAAGTCCCCCTCACTCGACATCAATCAACTATGGCTACACCTTC.

This clone has only one observation. V gene TRBV6-5 combines with J gene TRBJ2-7; perhaps TRBD1 as D (5 bases). Per germline, CDR1 MNHEY and CDR2 SVGAGI. Between the trimmed V and J ends, which lost 10 bases and 4 bases, there was a span of 11 bases. The CDR3 totals 11 residues. The CDR3 loop is CAIRKGYEQYF. The CDR3 DNA follows: TGTGCCATTCGGAAGGGGTACGAGCAGTACTTC.

The rearrangement uses TRBV6-5 and TRBJ2-7; maybe TRBD1 (6 bases). Per germline, CDR1 MNHEY and CDR2 SVGAGI. Trimming shortened V by 5 bases and J by 3 bases, and 14 bases separated the two germline ends. This CDR3 region has 14 residues. This chain's CDR3 is CASSKTGSYYEQYF. CDR3 nucleotide sequence: TGTGCCAGCAGTAAGACAGGTTCTTACTACGAGCAGTACTTC.

CDR3 region: CATSNRRVGETQYF. CDR3 coding DNA: TGTGCCACCAGCAATAGGAGGGTAGGGGAGACCCAGTACTTC. The chain carries TRBV15 and TRBJ2-5, with D possibly matching TRBD2 (6 bases). Trimming took 4 bases from V and 5 from J, leaving 14 bases between them. The V gene's germline CDR1 is LNHNV and CDR2 YYDKDF (reference sequence). The CDR3 has 14 amino acids.

This rearrangement joins TRBV13 to TRBJ1-4, with 10 bases identical to TRBD1. V gave up 6 bases and J gave up 5 bases; unmatched junction bases: 15. CDR3 length: 18 amino acids. Germline V gene sequence: CDR1 PRHDT, CDR2 FYEKMQ (reference sequence). CDR3 nucleotides: TGTGCCAGCAGTAAAGGCGGTCGGATGGGACAGGGGAATGAAAAACTGTTTTTT. It encodes CASSKGGRMGQGNEKLFF.

J is TRBJ1-5 and V is TRBV2; no reliable D call. This CDR3 is 14 amino acids long. CDR1 SNHLY and CDR2 FYNNEI come from the germline V gene. V lost 8 bases to trimming and J lost 5 bases, with 16 bases between them. CDR3 DNA sequence: TGTGCCAGCGCGCTGACCTCAGAACATCAGCCCCAGCATTTT. This translates into CASALTSEHQPQHF.

V is TRBV7-8 and J is TRBJ1-2; D may be TRBD1 (6 bases). Between the trimmed V and J ends, which lost 5 bases and 3 bases, there was a span of 13 bases. This CDR3 spans 14 amino acids. Germline V gives CDR1 SGHVS, CDR2 FQNEAQ. CDR3 DNA sequence: TGTGCCAGCAGCGCAGACAGGTTTTACTATGGCTACACCTTC. Protein product: CASSADRFYYGYTF.

This clone was found once. The chain is built from TRBV2 and TRBJ1-2; D ambiguous. The CDR3 contains 14 residues. V was clipped by 0 bases and J by 0 bases, with 5 bases between them. Germline CDR1 is SNHLY and CDR2 is FYNNEI. CDR3 residues: CASSEAGANYGYTF. CDR3 bases: TGTGCCAGCAGTGAAGCGGGAGCTAACTATGGCTACACCTTC.

This clone showed up just a few times. This chain joins TRBV2 and TRBJ2-1; TRBD2 matches 9 bases. The CDR3 has 12 amino acids. The V and J ends lost 8 bases and 7 bases, in that order; junction bases with no gene match: 3. Germline CDR1 SNHLY, CDR2 FYNNEI. The CDR3 DNA reads TGTGCCAGCCCGCGGGGGGGGAATGAGCAGTTCTTC. Encoded protein: CASPRGGNEQFF.